This TCR beta chain was observed in a study of blood T cells in healthy people across ages. Study in general: Per every two T cells, about one barcoded beta molecule was captured by template switching.

Drawing of peripheral blood yielded about 10 milliliters from each donor. A second PCR, run for about 7 to 11 cycles, used a sample-barcoded 5' primer plus a J-beta primer mix. Each cDNA molecule was tagged by a template-switch adaptor with 12 random nucleotides. TCRdb re-called the 5' RACE reads through MiXCR, storing one row per CDR3 protein. The sample has approximately 670,000 distinct CDR3 sequences, roughly 41% seen once; the top ten hold about 32%. The source of this sequence is an elderly man in good health. Material for sequencing was blood.

Written as DNA, the CDR3 is TGTGCCAGCAGTTACTCGGGCAGGGTGGGGGGTGGCTACACCTTC. Translation gives CASSYSGRVGGGYTF. The chain has TRBV6-5 and TRBJ1-2; D is perhaps TRBD1 (5 bases). The germline gives CDR1 MNHEY, CDR2 SVGAGI. V lost 0 bases and J lost 7, with 15 bases in between. CDR3 length: 15 residues.